The clone carrying this TCR beta chain showed up just once. These data belong to a study of blood T cell repertoires in COVID-19. Study-level background: The analysed material was cDNA or gDNA that came from T cells, B-cell-depleted T cells, or PBMCs.

Measured with immunoSEQ multiplex PCR; TCRdb has only the in-frame clones, and not every one. The table has approximately 260,000 clones, 87% seen once; the top ten hold over 6%. Trimming took off 3 bases at V and 5 bases at J, with 16 bases between the two ends. In germline, CDR1 is MDHEN, CDR2 SYDVKM. The CDR3 extends over 15 amino acids. This clonotype originated in a woman in her 30s with acute COVID-19. The V and J genes are TRBV28 and TRBJ1-2, with D maybe TRBD1 (6 bases). The sample taken for sequencing was PBMCs or T cells enriched from blood (not recorded which). The CDR3 coding sequence is TGTGCCAGCAGTTTGTCGGTGACAGGCAGTTATGGCTACACCTTC. Translation: CASSLSVTGSYGYTF.